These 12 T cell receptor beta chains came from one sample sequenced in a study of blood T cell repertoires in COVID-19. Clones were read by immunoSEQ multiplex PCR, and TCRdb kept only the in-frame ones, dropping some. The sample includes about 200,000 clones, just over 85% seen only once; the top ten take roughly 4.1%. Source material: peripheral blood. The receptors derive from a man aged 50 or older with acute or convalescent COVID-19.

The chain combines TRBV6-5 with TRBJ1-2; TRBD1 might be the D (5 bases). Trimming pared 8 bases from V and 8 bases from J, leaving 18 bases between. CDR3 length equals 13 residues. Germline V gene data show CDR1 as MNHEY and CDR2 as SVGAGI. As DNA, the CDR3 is TGTGCCAGCGCACACGGGGGGTTTGTAGGCTACACCTTC. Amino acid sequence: CASAHGGFVGYTF.

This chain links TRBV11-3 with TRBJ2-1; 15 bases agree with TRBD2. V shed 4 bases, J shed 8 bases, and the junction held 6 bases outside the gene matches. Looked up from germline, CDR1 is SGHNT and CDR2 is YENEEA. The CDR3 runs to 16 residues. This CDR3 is CASSSGLAGGQYEQFF. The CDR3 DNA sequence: TGTGCCAGCAGCTCGGGACTAGCGGGGGGCCAGTATGAGCAGTTCTTC.

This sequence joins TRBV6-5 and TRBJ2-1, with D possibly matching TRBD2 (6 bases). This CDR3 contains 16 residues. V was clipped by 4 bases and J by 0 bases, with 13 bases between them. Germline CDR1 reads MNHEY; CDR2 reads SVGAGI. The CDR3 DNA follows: TGTGCCAGCAGTTCCCCCCTCGGGGGCTCCTACAATGAGCAGTTCTTC. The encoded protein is CASSSPLGGSYNEQFF.

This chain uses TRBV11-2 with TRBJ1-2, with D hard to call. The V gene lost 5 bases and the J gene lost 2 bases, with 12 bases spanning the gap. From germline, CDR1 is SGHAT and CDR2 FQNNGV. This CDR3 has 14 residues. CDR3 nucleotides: TGTGCCAGCAGCAACAGCCCCGGAAACTATGGCTACACCTTC. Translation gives CASSNSPGNYGYTF. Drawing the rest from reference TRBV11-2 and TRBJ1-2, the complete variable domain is EAGVAQSPRYKIIEKRQSVAFWCNPISGHATLYWYQQILGQGPKLLIQFQNNGVVDDSQLPKDRFSAERLKGVDSTLKIQPAKLEDSAVYLCASSNSPGNYGYTFGSGTRLTVV.

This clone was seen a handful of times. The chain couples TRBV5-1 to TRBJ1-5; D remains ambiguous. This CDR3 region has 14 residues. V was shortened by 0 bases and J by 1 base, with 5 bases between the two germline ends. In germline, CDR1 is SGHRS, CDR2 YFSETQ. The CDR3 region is CASSLGGSNQPQHF. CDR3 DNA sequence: TGCGCCAGCAGCTTGGGAGGAAGCAATCAGCCCCAGCATTTT. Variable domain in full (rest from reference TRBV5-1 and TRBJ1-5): KAGVTQTPRYLIKTRGQQVTLSCSPISGHRSVSWYQQTPGQGLQFLFEYFSETQRNKGNFPGRFSGRQFSNSRSEMNVSTLELGDSALYLCASSLGGSNQPQHFGDGTRLSIL.

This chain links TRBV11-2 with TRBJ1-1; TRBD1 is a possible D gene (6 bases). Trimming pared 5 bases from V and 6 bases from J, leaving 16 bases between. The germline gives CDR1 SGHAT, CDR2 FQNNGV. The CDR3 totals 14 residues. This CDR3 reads CASSPPWGGPEAFF. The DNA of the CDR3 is TGTGCCAGCAGCCCCCCCTGGGGGGGCCCTGAAGCTTTCTTT.

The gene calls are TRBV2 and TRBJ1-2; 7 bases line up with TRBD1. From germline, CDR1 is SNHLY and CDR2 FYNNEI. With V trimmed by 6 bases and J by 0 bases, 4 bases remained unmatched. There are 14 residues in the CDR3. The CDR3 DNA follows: TGTGCCAGCAGGGGGACAGAGGCTAACTATGGCTACACCTTC. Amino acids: CASRGTEANYGYTF.

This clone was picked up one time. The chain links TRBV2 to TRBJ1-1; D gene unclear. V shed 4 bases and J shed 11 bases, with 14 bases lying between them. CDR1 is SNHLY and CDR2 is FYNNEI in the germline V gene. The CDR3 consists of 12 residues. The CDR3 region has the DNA TGTGCCAGCAGTGCGGTCGGGGTCGAGGCTTTCTTT. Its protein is CASSAVGVEAFF.

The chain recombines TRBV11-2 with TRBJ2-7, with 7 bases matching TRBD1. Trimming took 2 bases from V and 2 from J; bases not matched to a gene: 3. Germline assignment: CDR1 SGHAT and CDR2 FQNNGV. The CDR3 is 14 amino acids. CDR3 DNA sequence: TGTGCCAGCAGCTTACAGGGGGAAGCCTACGAGCAGTACTTC. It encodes CASSLQGEAYEQYF. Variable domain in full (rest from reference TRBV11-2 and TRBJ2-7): EAGVAQSPRYKIIEKRQSVAFWCNPISGHATLYWYQQILGQGPKLLIQFQNNGVVDDSQLPKDRFSAERLKGVDSTLKIQPAKLEDSAVYLCASSLQGEAYEQYFGPGTRLTVT.

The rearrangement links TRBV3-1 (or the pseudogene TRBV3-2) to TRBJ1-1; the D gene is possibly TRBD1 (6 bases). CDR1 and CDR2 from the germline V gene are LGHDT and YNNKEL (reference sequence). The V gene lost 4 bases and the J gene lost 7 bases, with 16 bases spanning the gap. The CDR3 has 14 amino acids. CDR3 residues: CASSPVSGGGEAFF. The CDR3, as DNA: TGTGCCAGCAGCCCCGTTTCGGGAGGGGGTGAAGCTTTCTTT.

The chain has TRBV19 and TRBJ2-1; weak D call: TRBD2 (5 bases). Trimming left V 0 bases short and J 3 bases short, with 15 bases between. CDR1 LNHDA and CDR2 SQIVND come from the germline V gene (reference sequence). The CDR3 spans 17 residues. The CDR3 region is CASSIDRGRNLYNEQFF. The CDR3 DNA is TGTGCCAGTAGTATAGATCGCGGGCGAAATCTCTACAATGAGCAGTTCTTC.

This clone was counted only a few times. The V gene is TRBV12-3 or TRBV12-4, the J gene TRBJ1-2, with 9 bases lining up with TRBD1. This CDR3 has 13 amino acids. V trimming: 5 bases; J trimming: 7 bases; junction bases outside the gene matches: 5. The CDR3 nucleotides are TGTGCCAGCAGTGGACAGGGGAATGGTGGCTACACCTTC. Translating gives CASSGQGNGGYTF.